This T cell receptor (beta chain) was identified in a study of beta chain features in type 1 diabetes (dated by TCRdb to 2017 to 2018). Study-wide context: Mean age, gender distribution, total cell number and subset yield did not differ between patients and healthy donors. A total of around 110,000,000 sorted cells were examined across all samples, and RNA yield correlated strongly with the number of cells per subset. In the study, TCRB repertoires of sorted circulating CD4+ T cell subsets from recently diagnosed type 1 diabetes patients were compared with those of matched healthy donors. Regulatory and stem cell-like memory subsets were obtained from only 8 patients and roughly eight healthy donors, while naive and central memory subsets were obtained from all 30 or so donors.

This clone was seen repeatedly, ten times or more. This clone's antigen is unknown. Base-call qualities are not available, and no considerably larger clone is one nucleotide away. Other nucleotide sequences from this sample produce the same CDR3. General conclusions and limits of the study: Shorter templates might be favored by PCR, yet because patient and control samples were amplified and corrected together, any such skew would affect both groups equally. The naive, central memory and regulatory TCRB repertoires appeared to resemble one another more closely among patients than among healthy donors. Type 1 diabetes patients showed a moderate but significant shortening of TCRB CDR3 length in all four CD4+ subsets. Only small numbers of individuals were included in the HLA sub-analyses, which left unresolved whether HLA type had any influence on TCRB rearrangement. Because cDNA was sequenced instead of genomic DNA, highly expressing activated cells could be over-represented, though the groups showed no difference in activation or CD3 levels. Fewer insertions and more nucleotide deletions at VDJ recombination sites were observed in patients with type 1 diabetes, implying thymic rearrangement abnormalities.

The V end loses 1 base and the J end loses 5 bases, and a stretch of 10 bases separates them. The CDR3 measures 14 amino acids from cysteine to phenylalanine. The only DNA kept is the CDR3, 42 bases in frame from the first base. The germline V gene supplies CDR1 SGHRS and CDR2 YFSETQ. The entire amount of isolated RNA was reverse transcribed using the High Capacity cDNA Reverse Transcription Kit, so the sequenced TCRB transcripts were expressed ones. Deep immunoSEQ sequencing was performed on naive, central memory and regulatory T cell samples, with an average of roughly 3.6 million total reads per sample. Sorted cells were lysed in RLT buffer and RNA was extracted with DNase-treated RNeasy Micro or Mini kits, depending on cell number. Each cell subset was processed separately to prevent cross-contamination, with patient and healthy donor samples processed together. TCRB sequences were amplified from cDNA with the immunoSEQ multiplex PCR, producing 87-bp fragments spanning the CDR3 region. Sequencing of the amplicons was done on the Illumina HiSeq platform. Regarding the original processing steps: Synthetic template baselines were used to correct PCR bias computationally, reads within Hamming distance 2 were collapsed together, and singletons that could not be merged were discarded. Reads were aligned against IMGT so that V, D and J genes, CDR3 length and insertions or deletions at six rearrangement sites could be assigned. Within each subset, clonotype counts were normalized to the number of sorted cells before true diversity and Gini coefficients were calculated with the tcR R package. The overlap coefficient, calculated on TCRB nucleotide sequences, was used to measure repertoire sharing. TCRdb's version of the immuneACCESS table is confined to in-frame rearrangements and falls short of the full clone set. An unresolved V gene accounts for under half of the shortfall where checked; the remainder is of unknown origin. That table furnishes V, J and clone size, whereas the DNA furnished D and trimming. This sample has a few hundred thousand clones in its table, and 27% of those were observed once. The ten largest clones add up to 3% to 4% of the sample.

Each donor gave one peripheral blood draw, averaging roughly 0.11 L, which was collected into heparinised tubes. Naive, central memory, regulatory and stem cell-like memory CD4+ T cells were sorted on a BD FACSAria II using a panel including CD45RO, CCR7, CD25, CD127, CD95 and CD27. All sorted populations exceeded 95% purity. PBMCs were isolated right away by Lymphoprep density gradient centrifugation and were stained directly, without culture. Samples were stained and sorted in pairs, with one healthy donor and one patient per experiment, so that batch effects were minimized. The receptor comes from a young man in good health. Sequenced: central memory CD4+ T cells from blood. The chain is made from TRBV5-1 and TRBJ2-1; a tentative D match to TRBD1 spans 5 bases. The sequenced DNA is TGCGCCAGCAGCTTGAGGCAGGGTAACAATGAGCAGTTCTTC. This gives the protein CASSLRQGNNEQFF.